These 26 T cell receptor beta chains originate from one sample sequenced in a study of PD-L1 blockade in urothelial cancer. Sample time point: peripheral blood 6 weeks after treatment start. TCRdb's table, derived via immunoSEQ multiplex PCR, lists solely in-frame clones and lacks some. The sample includes about 76,000 clones, approximately 89% of them seen just once. Source: PBMCs, taken around atezolizumab (anti-PD-L1) treatment. All receptors come from a woman of 80 years or more with urothelial cancer.

The chain recombines TRBV6-5 with TRBJ2-7; no firm D call. The CDR3 spans 11 residues. The V gene's germline CDR1 is MNHEY and CDR2 SVGAGI. V shed 7 bases and J shed 6 bases, with 10 bases lying between them. For the CDR3, the DNA is TGTGCCAGCACTTCTGGGCTCGAGCAGTACTTC. Its protein is CASTSGLEQYF.

The chain has TRBV7-2 and TRBJ2-7; TRBD1 matches 9 bases. V dropped 5 bases and J dropped 5; count of bases not matched to a gene: 4. Germline V gives CDR1 SGHTA, CDR2 FQGNSA. The CDR3 length is 13 residues. This CDR3 reads CASSITGGDEQYF. The DNA for the CDR3 is TGTGCCAGCAGCATCACAGGGGGCGACGAGCAGTACTTC. Full variable domain (rest looked up from reference TRBV7-2 and TRBJ2-7): GAGVSQSPSNKVTEKGKDVELRCDPISGHTALYWYRQSLGQGLEFLIYFQGNSAPDKSGLPSDRFSAERTGGSVSTLTIQRTQQEDSAVYLCASSITGGDEQYFGPGTRLTVT.

The V call is TRBV28, the J call TRBJ2-7, with a weak D call TRBD2 (7 bases). This CDR3 has 14 amino acids. In germline, CDR1 is MDHEN, CDR2 SYDVKM. V shed 2 bases and J shed 2 bases, with 10 bases lying between them. For the CDR3, the DNA is TGTGCCAGCAGTTTAGGGGGGGCAGCCTACGAGCAGTACTTC. As protein: CASSLGGAAYEQYF. The complete variable domain, with remaining parts taken from reference TRBV28 and TRBJ2-7, reads DVKVTQSSRYLVKRTGEKVFLECVQDMDHENMFWYRQDPGLGLRLIYFSYDVKMKEKGDIPEGYSVSREKKERFSLILESASTNQTSMYLCASSLGGAAYEQYFGPGTRLTVT.

This chain uses TRBV18 with TRBJ1-5; D perhaps matches TRBD1 (5 bases). Per germline, CDR1 KGHSH and CDR2 LQKENI. The V end was cut by 3 bases, the J end by 4 bases, with 16 bases between. The CDR3 length is 16 residues. As DNA, the CDR3 is TGTGCCAGCTCACCCCAGGCGGGGGGTGGTAATCAGCCCCAGCATTTT. It is translated as CASSPQAGGGNQPQHF.

The CDR3 nucleotides read TGCGCCAGCAGCCAATCAACGGGAAGGGACTACGAGCAGTACTTC. This encodes CASSQSTGRDYEQYF. The chain recombines TRBV4-1 with TRBJ2-7, with D possibly matching TRBD2 (5 bases). This CDR3 region has 15 residues. With 2 bases removed from V and 3 bases from J, the gap between germline ends came to 14 bases. Germline V CDR1 and CDR2: MGHRA, YSYEKL.

The CDR3, as DNA: TGCGCCAGCCTCCTAGACCCGGGACTGGGCACAGATACGCAGTATTTT. Its translation: CASLLDPGLGTDTQYF. The rearrangement joins TRBV5-1 to TRBJ2-3, with D possibly matching TRBD2 (6 bases). CDR3 length: 16 amino acids. Deletions cut 7 bases from V and 1 base from J, with 19 bases between. In germline, CDR1 is SGHRS, CDR2 YFSETQ.

Only one count was recorded for this clone. The chain links TRBV18 to TRBJ1-4; 7 bases fit TRBD1. CDR1 and CDR2 (germline): KGHSH, LQKENI. CDR3 length: 17 amino acids. The V and J ends lost 4 bases and 4 bases, in that order; junction bases with no gene match: 12. The CDR3 protein is CASSLKPRDRFNEKLFF. The CDR3 DNA sequence: TGTGCCAGCTCACTCAAACCCCGGGACAGATTTAATGAAAAACTGTTTTTT.

The chain has TRBV19 and TRBJ1-1; D is undetermined. V was shortened by 2 bases and J by 5 bases, with 12 bases between the two germline ends. Per germline, CDR1 LNHDA and CDR2 SQIVND (reference sequence). This CDR3 is 14 amino acids long. CDR3: CASSIKLVRTEAFF. DNA of the CDR3: TGTGCCAGTAGTATAAAGCTGGTTAGAACTGAAGCTTTCTTT.

The CDR3 loop reads CSVVRGSSYNEQFF. The CDR3, as DNA: TGCAGCGTTGTTCGGGGGTCCTCCTACAATGAGCAGTTCTTC. This chain connects TRBV29-1 to TRBJ2-1; D perhaps matches TRBD2 (6 bases). There are 14 residues in the CDR3. Germline CDR1 is SQVTM and CDR2 is ANQGSEA. V was cut by 4 bases and J by 0 bases, with 10 bases left in between.

Written as DNA, the CDR3 is TGCGCCAGCAGCCAACGGTCCAGGGTTACCACCGGGGAGCTGTTTTTT. Amino acids: CASSQRSRVTTGELFF. This chain uses TRBV4-1 with TRBJ2-2, with a tentative D call TRBD1 (5 bases). Germline V gene data show CDR1 as MGHRA and CDR2 as YSYEKL. Deletions cut 2 bases from V and 4 bases from J, with 14 bases between. The CDR3 sequence is 16 residues long.

V usage is TRBV28 and J usage is TRBJ1-3; 8 bases match TRBD1. The CDR3 sequence is 13 residues long. Germline V gene lookup returns CDR1 MDHEN and CDR2 SYDVKM. The V gene end was trimmed by 6 bases and the J gene end by 5 bases; junction bases not matched to a gene: 3. CDR3 sequence (DNA): TGTGCCAGCAGGTCAGGGGGCCGAAACACCATATATTTT. This sequence encodes CASRSGGRNTIYF.

The V and J genes are TRBV7-7 and TRBJ2-2; 7 nucleotides align to TRBD2. V lost 1 base, J lost 0 bases, and 5 bases stayed unmatched. Germline CDR1 is SSHAT and CDR2 is FNYEAQ (reference sequence). This CDR3 is 17 amino acids long. This chain's CDR3 is CASSLDSLAANTGELFF. For the CDR3, the DNA is TGTGCCAGCAGCTTAGACAGCCTAGCGGCGAACACCGGGGAGCTGTTTTTT.

This rearrangement joins TRBV15 to TRBJ2-1, with D hard to call. Trimming stripped 1 base from V and 8 bases from J, with 3 bases between. The V gene's germline CDR1 is LNHNV and CDR2 YYDKDF (reference sequence). This CDR3 has 11 amino acids. CDR3 nucleotide sequence: TGTGCCACCAGCAGAGTAGATGAGCAGTTCTTC. Amino acids: CATSRVDEQFF.

The rearrangement joins TRBV5-1 to TRBJ2-1, with 9 bases aligning to TRBD1. V dropped 3 bases and J dropped 3; count of bases not matched to a gene: 4. Looked up from germline, CDR1 is SGHRS and CDR2 is YFSETQ. CDR3 length equals 15 residues. CDR3 DNA: TGCGCCAGCAGCTCGGGACAGGGTTTCTACAATGAGCAGTTCTTC. It encodes CASSSGQGFYNEQFF.

The genes are TRBV6-6 and TRBJ2-5; unclear D gene. CDR1 and CDR2 (germline): MNHNY, SVGAGI (reference sequence). V lost 5 bases, J lost 1 base, and 11 bases lay in between. The CDR3 is 14 residues long. CDR3 bases: TGTGCCAGCAGTCGGAGCAGCATCCAAGAGACCCAGTACTTC. Translated, it gives CASSRSSIQETQYF.

The rearrangement joins TRBV30 to TRBJ1-3; possible D gene TRBD1, 6 bases. The germline gives CDR1 GTSNPN, CDR2 SVGIG (reference sequence). V gave up 2 bases and J gave up 3 bases, with 11 bases separating them. The CDR3 covers 14 residues. CDR3 in amino acids: CAWSSQGIGNTIYF. DNA of the CDR3: TGTGCCTGGAGTTCGCAGGGGATTGGAAACACCATATATTTT. Drawing the rest from reference TRBV30 and TRBJ1-3, the complete variable domain is SQTIHQWPATLVQPVGSPLSLECTVEGTSNPNLYWYRQAAGRGLQLLFYSVGIGQISSEVPQNLSASRPQDRQFILSSKKLLLSDSGFYLCAWSSQGIGNTIYFGEGSWLTVV.

The gene calls are TRBV28 and TRBJ1-5; no clear D. Germline V gene sequence: CDR1 MDHEN, CDR2 SYDVKM. The CDR3 totals 15 residues. Trimming cost V 7 bases and J 2 bases, with 15 bases left between them. The CDR3: CASTLVGIGNQPQHF. CDR3 nucleotides: TGTGCCAGCACGTTGGTCGGTATCGGCAATCAGCCCCAGCATTTT.

This clone appeared a single time. V gene TRBV28 combines with J gene TRBJ1-2; TRBD1 agrees at 7 bases. Germline CDR1 is MDHEN and CDR2 is SYDVKM. Trimming cost V 7 bases and J 7 bases; bases outside gene matches: 9. The CDR3 consists of 13 residues. DNA of the CDR3: TGTGCCAGCATGGGGGGACAGCTTTTTGGCTACACCTTC. Translated: CASMGGQLFGYTF.

The genes are TRBV5-8 and TRBJ2-3, with 11 bases that match TRBD2. The CDR3 totals 18 residues. CDR1 SGHTS and CDR2 YDEGEE come from the germline V gene. V was clipped by 4 bases and J by 2 bases; unmatched bases: 12. The CDR3 DNA follows: TGTGCCAGCAGCCAGGGGAGCGGACTAGCGGGCACCACAGATACGCAGTATTTT. Its protein is CASSQGSGLAGTTDTQYF.

The genes are TRBV19 and TRBJ1-1; TRBD1 matches 9 bases. CDR1 LNHDA and CDR2 SQIVND come from the germline V gene (reference sequence). The CDR3 sequence is 13 residues long. Trimming took 6 bases from V and 3 from J; bases not matched to a gene: 2. The CDR3 coding sequence is TGTGCCAGTAGCAGGACAGGGGACACTGAAGCTTTCTTT. It specifies CASSRTGDTEAFF.

The chain joins TRBV2 to TRBJ2-1, with 8 nucleotides matching TRBD2. CDR3 size: 15 residues. CDR1 is SNHLY, CDR2 FYNNEI, per germline. The ends lost 6 bases at V and 10 bases at J; junction bases unmatched: 14. The CDR3 DNA sequence: TGTGCCAGCAGGGGGACTATCGCGGGAGGAGAAGAGCAGTTCTTC. Amino acid sequence: CASRGTIAGGEEQFF.

The CDR3 DNA follows: TGTGCCAGCAGTGGGACTAGCTATGAGCAGTTCTTC. Its translation is CASSGTSYEQFF. The chain employs TRBV2 and TRBJ2-1; TRBD2 matches 8 bases. Germline CDR1 and CDR2: SNHLY and FYNNEI. J lost 8 bases, V lost 4 bases, and 1 base had no gene match. The CDR3 loop spans 12 amino acids.

This chain links TRBV4-1 with TRBJ1-1; D is undetermined. Looked up from germline, CDR1 is MGHRA and CDR2 is YSYEKL. The CDR3 has 18 residues. The V gene lost 2 bases and the J gene lost 1 base, with 20 bases spanning the gap. The CDR3 sequence is CASSQYPREAAENTEAFF. CDR3 DNA sequence: TGCGCCAGCAGCCAATACCCTAGGGAGGCGGCCGAGAACACTGAAGCTTTCTTT.

The V and J genes are TRBV9 and TRBJ2-1, with TRBD2 identical over 7 bases. This CDR3 is built from 16 residues. Losses at the gene ends were 0 bases for V and 3 bases for J; bases not matched to a gene: 6. Germline V CDR1 and CDR2: SGDLS, YYNGEE. In nucleotides, the CDR3 is TGTGCCAGCAGCGTAGCTCCTAGCGGAGGCTACAATGAGCAGTTCTTC. Translated, it gives CASSVAPSGGYNEQFF.

The CDR3 sequence: CASSQDPASSDTQYF. For the CDR3, the DNA is TGCGCCAGCAGCCAAGATCCCGCCAGTTCAGATACGCAGTATTTT. The V call is TRBV4-1, the J call TRBJ2-3; D is ambiguous. The germline V gene encodes CDR1 MGHRA and CDR2 YSYEKL. Trimming cost V 0 bases and J 4 bases, with 11 bases left between them. There are 15 residues in the CDR3.

The V gene is TRBV11-3, the J gene TRBJ2-7; D is unclear. Trimming took 5 bases from V and 2 from J, leaving 10 bases between them. The CDR3 length is 13 residues. Germline V CDR1 and CDR2: SGHNT, YENEEA. DNA of the CDR3: TGTGCCAGCAGCCTCCGACACCCCTACGAGCAGTACTTC. Its protein is CASSLRHPYEQYF.